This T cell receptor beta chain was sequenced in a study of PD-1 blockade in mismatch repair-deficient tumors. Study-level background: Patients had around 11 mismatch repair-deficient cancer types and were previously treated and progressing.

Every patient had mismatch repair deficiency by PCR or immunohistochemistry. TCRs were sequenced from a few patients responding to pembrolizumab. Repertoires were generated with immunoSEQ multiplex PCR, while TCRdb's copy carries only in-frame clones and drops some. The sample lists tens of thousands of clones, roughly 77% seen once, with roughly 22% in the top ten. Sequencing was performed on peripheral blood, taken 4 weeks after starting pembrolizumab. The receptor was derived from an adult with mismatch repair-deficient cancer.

This CDR3 is CASSPSTGYGANVLTF. CDR3 in DNA: TGTGCCAGCTCACCATCAACAGGGTACGGGGCCAACGTCCTGACTTTC. The rearrangement joins TRBV18 to TRBJ2-6, with D perhaps TRBD1 (6 bases). CDR1 is KGHSH and CDR2 is LQKENI in the germline V gene. The CDR3 spans 16 residues. The V gene lost 2 bases and the J gene lost 4 bases, with 12 bases spanning the gap.